The next 16 T cell receptor beta chains were all read from a single sample in a study of Ad26.COV2.S vaccination and SARS-CoV-2 variants. TCRdb's table, derived via immunoSEQ multiplex PCR, lists solely in-frame clones and lacks some. The sample consists of under 550,000 clones, 70% to 90% of them appearing once. As to treatment: approximately 18 received Ad26.COV2.S at low or high dose, single or two shots; a few received placebo; per-sample allocation not given. It was on day 63 after the first vaccine or placebo injection that samples were taken. The starting material was peripheral blood, obtained in a trial of Ad26.COV2.S vaccine versus placebo. Source of these receptors: a person between 18 and 65 years old who received the Ad26.COV2.S COVID-19 vaccine or a placebo.

The rearrangement links TRBV6-6 to TRBJ1-4; D ambiguous. The CDR3 runs 13 residues. The V end was cut by 7 bases, the J end by 10 bases, with 16 bases between. The germline V gene encodes CDR1 MNHNY and CDR2 SVGAGI (reference sequence). The CDR3 here is CASTARDRGKLFF. DNA for the CDR3: TGTGCCAGCACCGCCCGCGACCGCGGAAAACTGTTTTTT.

CDR3 in DNA: TGTGCCATCAGTGAGTCCGCGAACACCATATATTTT. Residues: CAISESANTIYF. This chain links TRBV10-3 with TRBJ1-3, with unresolved D. Germline V gene sequence: CDR1 ENHRY, CDR2 SYGVKD. This CDR3 is 12 amino acids long. The germline V and J ends were trimmed by 0 bases and 7 bases, with 4 bases remaining between them.

The chain links TRBV29-1 to TRBJ2-5; TRBD2 matches 8 bases. Per germline, CDR1 SQVTM and CDR2 ANQGSEA. V lost 6 bases and J lost 4; bases outside the gene matches: 4. The CDR3 contains 12 residues. CDR3 protein: CSVRTSSETQYF. The CDR3 nucleotides read TGCAGCGTCCGGACTAGCTCAGAGACCCAGTACTTC.

This chain links TRBV6-5 with TRBJ1-1; no clear D gene. Germline V CDR1 and CDR2: MNHEY, SVGAGI. This CDR3 has 14 residues. Trimming cost V 0 bases and J 2 bases, with 7 bases left between them. CDR3 sequence reads: CASSYSPPNTEAFF. In DNA form, the CDR3 reads TGTGCCAGCAGTTACTCTCCCCCAAACACTGAAGCTTTCTTT.

This chain uses TRBV6-1 with TRBJ1-5, with D perhaps matching TRBD1 (6 bases). CDR1 and CDR2 (germline): MNHNS, SASEGT. CDR3 size: 13 residues. Trimming removed 8 bases from V and 7 bases from J, with 15 bases in between. CDR3 protein: CASFQGPQQPQHF. DNA for the CDR3: TGTGCCAGCTTTCAGGGGCCTCAACAGCCCCAGCATTTT.

This chain connects TRBV7-2 to TRBJ2-2; D remains ambiguous. The CDR3 extends over 12 amino acids. Trimming took 2 bases from V and 6 from J, leaving 4 bases between them. Per germline, CDR1 SGHTA and CDR2 FQGNSA. The chain's CDR3 is CASSLRSGELFF. The CDR3 DNA follows: TGTGCCAGCAGCTTACGGTCCGGGGAGCTGTTTTTT.

This chain joins TRBV5-6 and TRBJ2-3; D could derive from TRBD1 or TRBD2 (5 bases each). V gave up 2 bases and J gave up 3 bases, with 13 bases separating them. CDR3 size: 15 residues. Germline V gene lookup returns CDR1 SGHDT and CDR2 YYEEEE. CDR3 loop: CASSFGAGATDTQYF. The CDR3, as DNA: TGTGCCAGCAGCTTTGGGGCCGGGGCGACAGATACGCAGTATTTT.

This CDR3 is CASSKGRGNTEAFF. CDR3 in DNA: TGCGCCAGCAGTAAGGGCAGGGGTAACACTGAAGCTTTCTTT. The rearrangement joins TRBV5-1 to TRBJ1-1, with D tentatively TRBD1 (6 bases). Germline CDR1 is SGHRS and CDR2 is YFSETQ. Trimming removed 5 bases at V and 2 bases at J, with 13 bases between. There are 14 residues in the CDR3.

This rearrangement joins TRBV5-1 to TRBJ2-1, with D maybe TRBD2 (6 bases). Germline CDR1 SGHRS, CDR2 YFSETQ. The CDR3 totals 15 residues. V lost 0 bases and J lost 12, with 19 bases in between. CDR3 protein: CASSLEGLPLMGQFF. CDR3 sequence (DNA): TGCGCCAGCAGCTTGGAGGGACTCCCCCTAATGGGGCAGTTCTTC.

This chain links TRBV28 with TRBJ2-2; TRBD1 might be the D (6 bases). The germline CDR1 and CDR2 sequences are MDHEN and SYDVKM. The CDR3 has 15 residues. V dropped 7 bases and J dropped 6 bases, with 18 bases sitting between them. The CDR3 coding sequence is TGTGCCAGCATATGGGGGCAGAGGGTAGCCGGGGAGCTGTTTTTT. This translates into CASIWGQRVAGELFF.

The rearrangement joins TRBV4-1 to TRBJ2-7; 14 bases are shared with TRBD2. This CDR3 comprises 18 residues. J lost 1 base, V lost 1 base, and 6 bases had no gene match. Germline lookup yields CDR1 MGHRA and CDR2 YSYEKL. The CDR3 nucleotides are TGCGCCAGCAGCCAAGTCATCAGGACTAGCGGGGGGTCCTACGAGCAGTACTTC. Amino acid sequence: CASSQVIRTSGGSYEQYF.

This chain uses TRBV30 with TRBJ1-6; the D is unclear. The CDR3 contains 11 residues. V was trimmed by 3 bases and J by 6 bases, leaving 3 bases between them. In germline, CDR1 is GTSNPN, CDR2 SVGIG (reference sequence). The CDR3 sequence is CAWRANSPLHF. Written as DNA, the CDR3 is TGTGCCTGGAGGGCTAATTCACCCCTCCACTTT.

The chain joins TRBV28 to TRBJ1-6; D is ambiguous. The germline CDR1 and CDR2 sequences are MDHEN and SYDVKM. The CDR3 extends over 12 amino acids. V dropped 3 bases and J dropped 3 bases, with 0 bases sitting between them. CDR3 protein: CASSFYNSPLHF. CDR3 sequence (DNA): TGTGCCAGCAGTTTCTATAATTCACCCCTCCACTTT.

V and J are TRBV7-8 and TRBJ2-3; 10 positions agree with TRBD2. Germline CDR1 reads SGHVS; CDR2 reads FQNEAQ. CDR3 size: 17 residues. V shed 2 bases, J shed 5 bases, and the junction held 10 bases outside the gene matches. The DNA for the CDR3 is TGTGCCAGCAGCTTAAACCTAGCGGGGGAGCACCAAGATACGCAGTATTTT. It encodes CASSLNLAGEHQDTQYF.

The CDR3 sequence: CASSIAGGPHNTGELFF. In DNA, the CDR3 is TGTGCCAGTAGTATAGCCGGGGGCCCCCACAACACCGGGGAGCTGTTTTTT. The rearrangement uses TRBV19 and TRBJ2-2; D tentatively reads TRBD1 or TRBD2 (6 bases each). Trimming took 1 base from V and 2 from J, leaving 14 bases between them. Germline V gives CDR1 LNHDA, CDR2 SQIVND (reference sequence). The CDR3 runs to 17 residues.

V is TRBV19 and J is TRBJ2-7; a possible D gene is TRBD2 (6 bases). V lost 7 bases, J lost 7 bases, and 20 bases lay in between. CDR1 LNHDA and CDR2 SQIVND come from the germline V gene (reference sequence). This CDR3 spans 14 amino acids. The CDR3 spells CASTPGVTSSEQYF. The CDR3 nucleotides read TGTGCCAGTACCCCGGGGGTCACCTCGAGTGAGCAGTACTTC.